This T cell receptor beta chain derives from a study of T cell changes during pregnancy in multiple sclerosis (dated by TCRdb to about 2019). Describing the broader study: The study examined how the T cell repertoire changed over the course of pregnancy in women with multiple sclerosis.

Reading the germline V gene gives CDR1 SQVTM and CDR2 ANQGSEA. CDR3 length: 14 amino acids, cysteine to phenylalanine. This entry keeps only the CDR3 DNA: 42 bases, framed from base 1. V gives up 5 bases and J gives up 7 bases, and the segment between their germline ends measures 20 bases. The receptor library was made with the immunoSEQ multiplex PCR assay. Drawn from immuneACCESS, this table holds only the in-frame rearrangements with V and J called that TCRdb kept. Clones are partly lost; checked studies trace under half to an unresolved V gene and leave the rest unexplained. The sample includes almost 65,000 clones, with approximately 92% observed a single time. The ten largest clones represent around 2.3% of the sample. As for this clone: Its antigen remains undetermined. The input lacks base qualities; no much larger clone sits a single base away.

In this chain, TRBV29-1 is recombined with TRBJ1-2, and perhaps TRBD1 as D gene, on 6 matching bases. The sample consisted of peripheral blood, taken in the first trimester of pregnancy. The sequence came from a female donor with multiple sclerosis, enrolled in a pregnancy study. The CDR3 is CSVSGSGQPPGYTF. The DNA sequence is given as TGCAGCGTTTCCGGGTCGGGACAACCTCCTGGCTACACCTTC.